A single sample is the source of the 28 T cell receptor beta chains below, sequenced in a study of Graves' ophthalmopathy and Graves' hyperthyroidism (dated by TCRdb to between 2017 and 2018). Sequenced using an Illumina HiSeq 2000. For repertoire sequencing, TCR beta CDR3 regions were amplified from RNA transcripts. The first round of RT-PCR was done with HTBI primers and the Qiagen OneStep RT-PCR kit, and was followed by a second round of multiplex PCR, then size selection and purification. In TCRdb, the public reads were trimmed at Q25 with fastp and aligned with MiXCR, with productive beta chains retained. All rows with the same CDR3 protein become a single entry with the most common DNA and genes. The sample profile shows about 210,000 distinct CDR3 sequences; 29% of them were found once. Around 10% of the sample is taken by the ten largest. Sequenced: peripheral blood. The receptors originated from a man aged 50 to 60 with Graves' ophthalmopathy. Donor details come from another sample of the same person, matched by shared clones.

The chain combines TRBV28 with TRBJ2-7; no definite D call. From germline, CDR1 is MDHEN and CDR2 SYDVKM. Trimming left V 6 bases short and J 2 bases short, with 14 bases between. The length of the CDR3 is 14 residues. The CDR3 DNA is TGTGCCAGCAGCGAGTCCACCCTAGCCTACGAGCAGTACTTC. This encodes CASSESTLAYEQYF.

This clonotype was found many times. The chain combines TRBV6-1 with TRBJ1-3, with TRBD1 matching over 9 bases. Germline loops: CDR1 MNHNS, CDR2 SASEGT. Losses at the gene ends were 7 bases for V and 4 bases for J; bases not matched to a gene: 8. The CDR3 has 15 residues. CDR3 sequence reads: CASKGQGSLGNTIYF. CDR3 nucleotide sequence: TGTGCCAGCAAAGGACAGGGGTCGTTAGGAAACACCATATATTTT.

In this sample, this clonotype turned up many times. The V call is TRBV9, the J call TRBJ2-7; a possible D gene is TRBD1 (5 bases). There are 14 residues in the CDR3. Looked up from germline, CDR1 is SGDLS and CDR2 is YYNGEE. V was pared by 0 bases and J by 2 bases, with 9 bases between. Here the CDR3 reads CASSVEGRAYEQYF. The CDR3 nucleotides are TGTGCCAGCAGCGTAGAGGGCAGGGCCTACGAGCAGTACTTC.

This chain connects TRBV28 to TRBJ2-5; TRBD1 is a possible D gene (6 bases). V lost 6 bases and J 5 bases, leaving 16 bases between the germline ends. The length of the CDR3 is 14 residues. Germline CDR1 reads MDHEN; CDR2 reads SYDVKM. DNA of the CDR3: TGTGCCAGCAGCCCGACCTTAAGGGGGGAGACCCAGTACTTC. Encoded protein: CASSPTLRGETQYF.

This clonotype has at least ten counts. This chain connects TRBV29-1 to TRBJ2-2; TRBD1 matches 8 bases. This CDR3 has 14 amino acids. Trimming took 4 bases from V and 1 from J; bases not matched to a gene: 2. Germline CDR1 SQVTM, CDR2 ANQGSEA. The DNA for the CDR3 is TGCAGCGTTGGGGGACAGGTGAACACCGGGGAGCTGTTTTTT. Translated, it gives CSVGGQVNTGELFF.

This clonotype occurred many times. As DNA, the CDR3 is TGTGCCAGCAGTTTTCCGACGGGACAACGCTACGAGCAGTACTTC. It yields the protein CASSFPTGQRYEQYF. This chain uses TRBV28 with TRBJ2-7; a weak D match, TRBD1 (6 bases). From germline, CDR1 is MDHEN and CDR2 SYDVKM. Trimming took 3 bases from V and 3 from J, leaving 15 bases between them. The CDR3 is made up of 15 amino acids.

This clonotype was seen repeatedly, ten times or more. In nucleotides, the CDR3 is TGTGCCAGCAGTCTGACAGGGATCAAAGGCTACACCTTC. This encodes CASSLTGIKGYTF. V is TRBV6-5 and J is TRBJ1-2; 7 bases agree with TRBD1. With V trimmed by 5 bases and J by 8 bases, 8 bases remained unmatched. The CDR3 sequence is 13 residues long. Looked up from germline, CDR1 is MNHEY and CDR2 is SVGAGI.

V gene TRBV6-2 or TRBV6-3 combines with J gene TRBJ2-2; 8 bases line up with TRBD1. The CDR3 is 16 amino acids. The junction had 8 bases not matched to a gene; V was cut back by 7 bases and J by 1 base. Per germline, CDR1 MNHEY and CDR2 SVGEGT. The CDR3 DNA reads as TGTGCCAGCACCGTACTCGGGACAGGGAACACCGGGGAGCTGTTTTTT. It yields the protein CASTVLGTGNTGELFF.

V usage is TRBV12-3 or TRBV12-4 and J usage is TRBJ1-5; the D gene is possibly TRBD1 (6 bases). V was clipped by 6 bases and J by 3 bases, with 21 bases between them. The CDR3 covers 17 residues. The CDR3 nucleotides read TGTGCCAGCAGAGGTACGACAGGTTCGCACTCCAATCAGCCCCAGCATTTT. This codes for CASRGTTGSHSNQPQHF.

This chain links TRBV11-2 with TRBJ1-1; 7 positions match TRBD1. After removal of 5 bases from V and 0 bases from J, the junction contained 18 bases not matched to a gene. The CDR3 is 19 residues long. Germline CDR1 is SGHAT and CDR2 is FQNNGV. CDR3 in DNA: TGTGCCAGCAGCCACAGGGCCTATCCGGGACAGTACATGAACACTGAAGCTTTCTTT. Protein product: CASSHRAYPGQYMNTEAFF.

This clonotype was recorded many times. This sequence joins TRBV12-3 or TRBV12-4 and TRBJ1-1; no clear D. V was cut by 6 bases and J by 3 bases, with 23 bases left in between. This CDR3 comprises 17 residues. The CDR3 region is CASSVWSSPPLDTEAFF. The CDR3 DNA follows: TGTGCCAGCAGCGTCTGGAGCTCCCCTCCTCTGGACACTGAAGCTTTCTTT.

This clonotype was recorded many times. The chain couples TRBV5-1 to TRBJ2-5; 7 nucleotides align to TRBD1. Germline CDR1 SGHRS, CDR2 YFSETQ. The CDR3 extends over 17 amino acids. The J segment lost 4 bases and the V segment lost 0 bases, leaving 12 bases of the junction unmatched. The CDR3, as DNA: TGCGCCAGCAGCTTGGCAACAGGGGTATTATTTCCAGAGACCCAGTACTTC. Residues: CASSLATGVLFPETQYF.

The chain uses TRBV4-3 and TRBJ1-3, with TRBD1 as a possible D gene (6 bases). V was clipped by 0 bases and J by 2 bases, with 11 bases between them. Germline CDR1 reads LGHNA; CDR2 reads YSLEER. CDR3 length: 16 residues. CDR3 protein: CASSQDSGGPGNTIYF. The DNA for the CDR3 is TGCGCCAGCAGCCAAGATTCGGGGGGCCCTGGAAACACCATATATTTT.

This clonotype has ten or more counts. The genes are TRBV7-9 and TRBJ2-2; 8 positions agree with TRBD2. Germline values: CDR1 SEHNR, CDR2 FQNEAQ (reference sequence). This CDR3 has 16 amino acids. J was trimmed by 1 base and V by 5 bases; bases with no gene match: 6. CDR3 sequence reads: CASSPDLAGNTGELFF. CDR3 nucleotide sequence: TGTGCCAGCAGCCCTGACCTAGCGGGGAACACCGGGGAGCTGTTTTTT.

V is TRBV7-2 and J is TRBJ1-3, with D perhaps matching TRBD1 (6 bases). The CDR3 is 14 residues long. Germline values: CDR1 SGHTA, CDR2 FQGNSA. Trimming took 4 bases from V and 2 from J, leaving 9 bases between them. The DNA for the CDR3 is TGTGCCAGCAGCTCGGACAGCCCTGGAAACACCATATATTTT. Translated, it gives CASSSDSPGNTIYF.

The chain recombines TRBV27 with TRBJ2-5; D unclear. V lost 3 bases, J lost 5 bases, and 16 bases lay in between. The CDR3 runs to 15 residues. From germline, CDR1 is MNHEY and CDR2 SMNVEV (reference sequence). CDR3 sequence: CASSFFRLPVETQYF. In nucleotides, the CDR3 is TGTGCCAGCAGTTTCTTTAGGCTCCCTGTGGAGACCCAGTACTTC.

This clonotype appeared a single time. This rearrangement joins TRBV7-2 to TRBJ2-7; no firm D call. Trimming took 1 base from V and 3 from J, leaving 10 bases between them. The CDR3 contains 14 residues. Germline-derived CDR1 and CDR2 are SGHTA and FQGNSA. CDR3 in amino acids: CASSLVGKVYEQYF. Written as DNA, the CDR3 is TGTGCCAGCAGCTTAGTGGGGAAAGTCTACGAGCAGTACTTC. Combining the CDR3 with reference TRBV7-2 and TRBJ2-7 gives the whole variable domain GAGVSQSPSNKVTEKGKDVELRCDPISGHTALYWYRQSLGQGLEFLIYFQGNSAPDKSGLPSDRFSAERTGGSVSTLTIQRTQQEDSAVYLCASSLVGKVYEQYFGPGTRLTVT.

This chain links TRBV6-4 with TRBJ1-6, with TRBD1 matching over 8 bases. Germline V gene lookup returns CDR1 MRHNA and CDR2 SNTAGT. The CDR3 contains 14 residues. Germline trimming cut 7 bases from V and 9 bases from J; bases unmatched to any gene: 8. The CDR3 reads CASKGQGVGSPLHF. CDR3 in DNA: TGTGCCAGCAAAGGACAGGGCGTGGGTTCACCCCTCCACTTT.

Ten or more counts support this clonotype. The CDR3 DNA reads TGCAGCGTTGGGGAGGGGCCGGACTATGGCTACACCTTC. Translation: CSVGEGPDYGYTF. This chain connects TRBV29-1 to TRBJ1-2; D may be TRBD1 (5 bases). Per germline, CDR1 SQVTM and CDR2 ANQGSEA. Deletions cut 4 bases from V and 3 bases from J, with 12 bases between. The CDR3 runs to 13 residues.

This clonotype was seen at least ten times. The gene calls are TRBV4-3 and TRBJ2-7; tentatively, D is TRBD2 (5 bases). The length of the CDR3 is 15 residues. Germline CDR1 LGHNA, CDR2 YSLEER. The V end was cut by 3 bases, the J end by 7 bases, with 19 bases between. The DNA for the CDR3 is TGCGCCAGCAGCCAGCTTTCCCTAGCACCGGGGGAGCAGTACTTC. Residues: CASSQLSLAPGEQYF.

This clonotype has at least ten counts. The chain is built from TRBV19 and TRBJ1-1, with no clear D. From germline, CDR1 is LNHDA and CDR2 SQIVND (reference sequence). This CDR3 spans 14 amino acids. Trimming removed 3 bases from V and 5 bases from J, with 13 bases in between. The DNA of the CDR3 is TGTGCCAGTAGTATTAACCCCCGAGCAACTGAAGCTTTCTTT. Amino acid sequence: CASSINPRATEAFF.

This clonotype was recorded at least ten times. The CDR3 is CASGEGLDGYTF. CDR3 in DNA: TGTGCCAGCGGGGAGGGGTTGGATGGCTACACCTTC. This rearrangement joins TRBV2 to TRBJ1-2; D is perhaps TRBD1 (5 bases). Germline V gene data show CDR1 as SNHLY and CDR2 as FYNNEI. Trimming stripped 8 bases from V and 6 bases from J, with 13 bases between. This CDR3 comprises 12 residues.

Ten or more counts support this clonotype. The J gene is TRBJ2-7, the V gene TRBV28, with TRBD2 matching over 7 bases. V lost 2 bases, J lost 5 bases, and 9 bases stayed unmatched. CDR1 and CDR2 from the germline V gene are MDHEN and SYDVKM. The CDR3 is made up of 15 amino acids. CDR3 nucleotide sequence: TGTGCCAGCAGTTTAGTACGCGGGAGTGGCAACGAGCAGTACTTC. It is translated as CASSLVRGSGNEQYF.

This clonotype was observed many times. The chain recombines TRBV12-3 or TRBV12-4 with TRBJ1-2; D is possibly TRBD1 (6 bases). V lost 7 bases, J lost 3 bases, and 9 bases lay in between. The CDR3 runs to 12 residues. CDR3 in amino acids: CASTRTDYGYTF. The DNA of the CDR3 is TGTGCCAGCACCAGGACAGACTATGGCTACACCTTC.

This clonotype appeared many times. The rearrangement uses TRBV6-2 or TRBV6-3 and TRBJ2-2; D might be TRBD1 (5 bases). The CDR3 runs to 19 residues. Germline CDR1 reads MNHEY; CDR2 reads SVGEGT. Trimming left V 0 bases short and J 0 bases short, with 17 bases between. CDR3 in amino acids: CASSYSLISKGPNTGELFF. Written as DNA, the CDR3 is TGTGCCAGCAGTTACTCATTGATTTCCAAGGGGCCGAACACCGGGGAGCTGTTTTTT.

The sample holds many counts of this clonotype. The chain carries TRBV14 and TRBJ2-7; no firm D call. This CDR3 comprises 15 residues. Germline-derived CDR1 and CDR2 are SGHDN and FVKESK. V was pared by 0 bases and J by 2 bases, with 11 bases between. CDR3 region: CASSQDRETTYEQYF. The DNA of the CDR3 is TGTGCCAGCAGCCAAGATCGAGAGACAACCTACGAGCAGTACTTC.

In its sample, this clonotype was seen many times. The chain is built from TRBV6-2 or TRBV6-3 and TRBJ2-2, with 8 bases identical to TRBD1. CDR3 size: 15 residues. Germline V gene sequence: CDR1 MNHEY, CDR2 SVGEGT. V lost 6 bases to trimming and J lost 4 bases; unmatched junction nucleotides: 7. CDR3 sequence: CASRRQGPITGELFF. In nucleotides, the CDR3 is TGTGCCAGCAGGCGACAGGGGCCCATCACCGGGGAGCTGTTTTTT.

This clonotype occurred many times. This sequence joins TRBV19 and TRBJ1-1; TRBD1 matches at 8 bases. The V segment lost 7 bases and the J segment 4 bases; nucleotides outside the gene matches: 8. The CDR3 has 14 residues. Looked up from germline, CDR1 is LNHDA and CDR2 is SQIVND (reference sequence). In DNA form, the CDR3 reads TGTGCCAGTAATCCCGGACAGGGCTCCACTGAAGCTTTCTTT. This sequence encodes CASNPGQGSTEAFF.